Presented here are 16 T cell receptor beta chains from one specimen sequenced in a study of blood T cell repertoires in COVID-19. Here immunoSEQ multiplex PCR was the method, and the copy in TCRdb shows in-frame clones only, minus some. The sample lists about 260,000 clones, roughly 90% occurring once. Sequencing was done on a sample of peripheral blood. These receptors all stem from a human donor in a cohort sampled during active COVID-19.

V usage is TRBV29-1 and J usage is TRBJ1-1, with a weak D call TRBD1 (6 bases). V lost 0 bases and J lost 2, with 10 bases in between. Germline V gene sequence: CDR1 SQVTM, CDR2 ANQGSEA. The CDR3 has 14 amino acids. The CDR3 protein is CSVEDMTGNTEAFF. As DNA, the CDR3 is TGCAGCGTTGAAGACATGACAGGAAACACTGAAGCTTTCTTT.

This rearrangement joins TRBV7-9 to TRBJ2-7; D gene unclear. The germline V gene has CDR1 SEHNR and CDR2 FQNEAQ (reference sequence). Deletions cut 2 bases from V and 4 bases from J, with 9 bases between. The CDR3 sequence is 13 residues long. CDR3 in amino acids: CASSLNSIYEQYF. CDR3 bases: TGTGCCAGCAGCTTAAACAGCATTTACGAGCAGTACTTC.

The chain has TRBV7-2 and TRBJ2-3; 11 bases line up with TRBD2. This CDR3 contains 17 residues. The junction had 7 bases not matched to a gene; V was cut back by 3 bases and J by 2 bases. CDR1 is SGHTA, CDR2 FQGNSA, per germline. CDR3 residues: CASSFLSGRGDTDTQYF. CDR3 sequence (DNA): TGTGCCAGCAGCTTCCTTAGCGGGAGGGGAGACACAGATACGCAGTATTTT.

This clone occurred a few times. The rearrangement links TRBV6-2 or TRBV6-3 to TRBJ1-1; the match to TRBD1 covers 10 bases. Looked up from germline, CDR1 is MNHEY and CDR2 is SVGEGT. This CDR3 has 14 amino acids. V shed 0 bases and J 11 bases; nucleotides not matched to a gene: 6. The CDR3 here is CASSYSGTGADAFF. The CDR3 DNA reads TGTGCCAGCAGTTACTCCGGGACAGGGGCCGACGCTTTCTTT.

The chain has TRBV6-2 or TRBV6-3 and TRBJ1-1; weak D call: TRBD1 (5 bases). Per germline, CDR1 MNHEY and CDR2 SVGEGT. This CDR3 is built from 18 residues. V was cut by 0 bases and J by 4 bases, with 21 bases left in between. CDR3 coding DNA: TGTGCCAGCAGTTACTCGTTGGCAGGGAAGGGGTTAGGCACTGAAGCTTTCTTT. Protein sequence: CASSYSLAGKGLGTEAFF.

The rearrangement links TRBV5-1 to TRBJ1-2, with 7 nucleotides matching TRBD1. The CDR3 runs to 14 residues. V lost 1 base, J lost 5 bases, and 5 bases stayed unmatched. Germline lookup yields CDR1 SGHRS and CDR2 YFSETQ. CDR3 DNA: TGCGCCAGCAGCTTGACAGGGGATGGATATGGCTACACCTTC. This encodes CASSLTGDGYGYTF.

This clone was found a few times. The J gene is TRBJ1-2, the V gene TRBV2; TRBD1 agrees at 9 bases. Trimming removed 5 bases from V and 4 bases from J; junction bases left unmatched: 8. Germline V gene sequence: CDR1 SNHLY, CDR2 FYNNEI. The CDR3 spans 15 residues. The CDR3 DNA is TGTGCCAGCAGTCCCGGGACAGGGAGAGGCTATGGCTACACCTTC. It translates to CASSPGTGRGYGYTF. Complete variable domain (other parts from reference TRBV2 and TRBJ1-2): EPEVTQTPSHQVTQMGQEVILRCVPISNHLYFYWYRQILGQKVEFLVSFYNNEISEKSEIFDDQFSVERPDGSNFTLKIRSTKLEDSAMYFCASSPGTGRGYGYTFGSGTRLTVV.

This rearrangement joins TRBV11-2 to TRBJ2-6, with D tentatively TRBD1 (6 bases). Germline V lookup: CDR1 SGHAT, CDR2 FQNNGV. V shed 5 bases and J shed 1 base, with 9 bases lying between them. This CDR3 is 15 amino acids long. CDR3 nucleotides: TGTGCCAGCAGCACTCAGGGGTCTGGGGCCAACGTCCTGACTTTC. Its protein product is CASSTQGSGANVLTF.

V and J are TRBV9 and TRBJ1-3, with D perhaps matching TRBD1 (5 bases). V was clipped by 5 bases and J by 0 bases, with 18 bases between them. CDR3 size: 17 residues. In germline, CDR1 is SGDLS, CDR2 YYNGEE. The chain's CDR3 is CASSPISGHSSGNTIYF. The CDR3 DNA reads TGTGCCAGCAGTCCCATTTCCGGACACAGCTCTGGAAACACCATATATTTT.

The chain is built from TRBV5-1 and TRBJ1-5; D not resolved. V was pared by 2 bases and J by 7 bases, with 16 bases between. The germline V gene has CDR1 SGHRS and CDR2 YFSETQ. CDR3 length: 15 amino acids. CDR3 bases: TGCGCCAGCAGCTTAGAGGGTGAGATTAACCAGCCCCAGCATTTT. Translated: CASSLEGEINQPQHF.

V and J are TRBV5-8 and TRBJ2-7; 14 positions match TRBD2. With 7 bases clipped from V and 2 bases from J, the junction kept 17 bases outside the gene matches. CDR3 size: 19 residues. Per the germline V gene, CDR1 is SGHTS and CDR2 is YDEGEE. CDR3 DNA sequence: TGTGCCAGCCCACACCCCGGGACTAGCGGGAGCCCCGGCACCTACGAGCAGTACTTC. Protein product: CASPHPGTSGSPGTYEQYF.

V gene TRBV4-3 combines with J gene TRBJ1-3; TRBD1 matches at 8 bases. The CDR3 runs 16 residues. V was pared by 2 bases and J by 2 bases, with 5 bases of the junction left unmatched. Germline values: CDR1 LGHNA, CDR2 YSLEER. The CDR3 reads CASSQLIQGAGNTIYF. The CDR3 coding sequence is TGCGCCAGCAGCCAACTAATACAGGGGGCTGGAAACACCATATATTTT.

The J gene is TRBJ1-3, the V gene TRBV6-5; D is unclear. This CDR3 has 15 amino acids. CDR1 is MNHEY and CDR2 is SVGAGI in the germline V gene. V lost 10 bases to trimming and J lost 0 bases, with 16 bases between them. This CDR3 reads CATSLSPSSGNTIYF. CDR3 nucleotides: TGTGCCACCTCTCTATCTCCGAGCTCTGGAAACACCATATATTTT.

This clone was observed once. The chain combines TRBV7-9 with TRBJ1-1; TRBD1 matches 8 bases. The V gene end was trimmed by 5 bases and the J gene end by 1 base; junction bases not matched to a gene: 12. Germline V lookup: CDR1 SEHNR, CDR2 FQNEAQ (reference sequence). This CDR3 has 17 amino acids. The CDR3 region is CASSEKNRGFGNTEAFF. DNA of the CDR3: TGTGCCAGCAGCGAAAAAAACAGGGGGTTTGGGAACACTGAAGCTTTCTTT. Complete variable domain (other parts from reference TRBV7-9 and TRBJ1-1): DTGVSQNPRHKITKRGQNVTFRCDPISEHNRLYWYRQTLGQGPEFLTYFQNEAQLEKSRLLSDRFSAERPKGSFSTLEIQRTEQGDSAMYLCASSEKNRGFGNTEAFFGQGTRLTVV.

The chain is built from TRBV11-3 and TRBJ2-1; D remains unclear. With 3 bases removed from V and 4 bases from J, the gap between germline ends came to 4 bases. This CDR3 comprises 12 residues. CDR1 SGHNT and CDR2 YENEEA come from the germline V gene. DNA for the CDR3: TGTGCCAGCAGCTTCCAGTACAATGAGCAGTTCTTC. Translating gives CASSFQYNEQFF.

This sequence joins TRBV5-1 and TRBJ2-7; 15 nucleotides line up with TRBD2. Losses at the gene ends were 4 bases for V and 3 bases for J; bases not matched to a gene: 5. Germline CDR1 SGHRS, CDR2 YFSETQ. CDR3 length: 16 amino acids. CDR3 nucleotides: TGCGCCAGCAGCGTCGGGACTAGCGGGGGGTTCTACGAGCAGTACTTC. Amino acids: CASSVGTSGGFYEQYF. The full variable domain, with the rest looked up from reference TRBV5-1 and TRBJ2-7, is KAGVTQTPRYLIKTRGQQVTLSCSPISGHRSVSWYQQTPGQGLQFLFEYFSETQRNKGNFPGRFSGRQFSNSRSEMNVSTLELGDSALYLCASSVGTSGGFYEQYFGPGTRLTVT.